This passage covers 27 T cell receptor beta chains from one sample sequenced in a study of regulatory dendritic cells for organ transplantation. CFSE-labeled sorted T cells met regulatory or mature dendritic cells for four to five days. Profiling relied on immunoSEQ multiplex PCR, and the TCRdb table lists in-frame clones only, not all of them. The sample comprises 12,000 or so clones, roughly 91% of which are singletons, and around 0.45% rests with the top ten. These receptors lack a known antigen. The sample consisted of naive CD8+ T cells from blood cultured with dendritic cells. Sample subset: CD45RA+ naive T cells. The source is a human donor in good health.

The sample holds one count of this clone. The rearrangement links TRBV4-1 to TRBJ1-2; 11 bases line up with TRBD1. Trimming took 2 bases from V and 6 from J; bases not matched to a gene: 5. Germline V lookup: CDR1 MGHRA, CDR2 YSYEKL. This CDR3 spans 15 amino acids. For the CDR3, the DNA is TGCGCCAGCAGCCAACTAGGGACAGGGGGTGATGGCTACACCTTC. Protein product: CASSQLGTGGDGYTF.

This sequence joins TRBV6-5 and TRBJ2-3, with a possible D match to TRBD2 (5 bases). Germline V CDR1 and CDR2: MNHEY, SVGAGI. CDR3 length equals 14 residues. Trimming took 8 bases from V and 2 from J, leaving 14 bases between them. In DNA, the CDR3 is TGTGCCAGCGCTTTTGGAGGAGCCACAGATACGCAGTATTTT. Translating it yields CASAFGGATDTQYF.

The chain recombines TRBV4-3 with TRBJ2-5, with D maybe TRBD2 (6 bases). Germline V gene sequence: CDR1 LGHNA, CDR2 YSLEER. The V gene lost 4 bases and the J gene lost 2 bases, with 14 bases spanning the gap. The CDR3 runs to 15 residues. The CDR3 protein is CASSRSGGVQETQYF. CDR3 in DNA: TGCGCCAGCAGCCGTTCCGGAGGGGTACAAGAGACCCAGTACTTC.

The chain has TRBV4-3 and TRBJ1-2; the D gene is possibly TRBD1 (5 bases). CDR1 LGHNA and CDR2 YSLEER come from the germline V gene. This CDR3 spans 15 amino acids. Trimming shortened V by 0 bases and J by 8 bases, and 16 bases separated the two germline ends. This chain's CDR3 is CASSQDFSGTTGYTF. The CDR3 DNA sequence: TGCGCCAGCAGCCAAGATTTTAGTGGGACTACGGGCTACACCTTC.

The chain has TRBV19 and TRBJ2-1, with D possibly TRBD2 on 7 matching bases. Per the germline V gene, CDR1 is LNHDA and CDR2 is SQIVND (reference sequence). The ends were cut back, 3 bases at V and 0 bases at J, with 15 bases in the middle. The CDR3 runs 17 residues. CDR3 bases: TGTGCCAGTAGTATTTTTGCGGGGGCAAGCTCCTACAATGAGCAGTTCTTC. The encoded protein is CASSIFAGASSYNEQFF.

The rearrangement links TRBV7-2 to TRBJ1-1; D gene unclear. The germline V and J ends were trimmed by 5 bases and 1 base, with 11 bases remaining between them. The CDR3 runs to 14 residues. Germline CDR1 is SGHTA and CDR2 is FQGNSA. The CDR3 coding sequence is TGTGCCAGCAGCATCGCCCAAACGAACACTGAAGCTTTCTTT. It encodes CASSIAQTNTEAFF.

The V gene is TRBV7-6, the J gene TRBJ2-2; D is undetermined. Trimming stripped 5 bases from V and 4 bases from J, with 17 bases between. CDR1 is SGHVS, CDR2 FNYEAQ, per germline. There are 16 residues in the CDR3. CDR3 DNA sequence: TGTGCCAGCAGCCCCGTTGTGGGAAGAACCACCGGGGAGCTGTTTTTT. As protein: CASSPVVGRTTGELFF.

V is TRBV27 and J is TRBJ1-5; the D is unclear. The CDR3 is 15 residues long. V was pared by 2 bases and J by 6 bases, with 14 bases between. In germline, CDR1 is MNHEY, CDR2 SMNVEV (reference sequence). CDR3 DNA sequence: TGTGCCAGCAGTTTAGGGCAGATTGGAGGTCAGCCCCAGCATTTT. Its protein product is CASSLGQIGGQPQHF.

V usage is TRBV6-1 and J usage is TRBJ1-1; D unresolved. The CDR3 covers 12 residues. Germline V CDR1 and CDR2: MNHNS, SASEGT. Trimming removed 9 bases from V and 1 base from J, with 9 bases in between. The DNA of the CDR3 is TGTGCCAGTAGTACCAGGAACACTGAAGCTTTCTTT. This encodes CASSTRNTEAFF.

CDR3 DNA sequence: TGTGCCAGCAGTTTATTTAGGGGGACCTCCTACGAGCAGTACTTC. Its translation is CASSLFRGTSYEQYF. The rearrangement uses TRBV28 and TRBJ2-7, with D perhaps matching TRBD1 (6 bases). Trimming left V 1 base short and J 0 bases short, with 10 bases between. CDR3 length equals 15 residues. Germline V gene lookup returns CDR1 MDHEN and CDR2 SYDVKM.

The chain links TRBV5-6 to TRBJ1-1, with 7 bases aligning to TRBD1. Looked up from germline, CDR1 is SGHDT and CDR2 is YYEEEE. V lost 3 bases and J lost 2; bases outside the gene matches: 4. This CDR3 region has 14 residues. CDR3 in amino acids: CASSWGQLNTEAFF. The CDR3 DNA sequence: TGTGCCAGCAGCTGGGGACAGCTAAACACTGAAGCTTTCTTT.

This chain joins TRBV7-9 and TRBJ1-1; the D gene is possibly TRBD1 (6 bases). The CDR3 length is 15 residues. Germline V gene sequence: CDR1 SEHNR, CDR2 FQNEAQ (reference sequence). V was shortened by 5 bases and J by 4 bases, with 17 bases between the two germline ends. CDR3 region: CASSRAQGVTTEAFF. Written as DNA, the CDR3 is TGTGCCAGCAGCCGGGCACAGGGTGTGACCACTGAAGCTTTCTTT.

This chain joins TRBV5-6 and TRBJ1-1; D gene uncertain. Trimming removed 3 bases at V and 3 bases at J, with 9 bases between. Germline CDR1 and CDR2: SGHDT and YYEEEE. CDR3 length: 13 residues. The CDR3 loop is CASSSATYTEAFF. In DNA, the CDR3 is TGTGCCAGCAGCTCAGCCACGTACACTGAAGCTTTCTTT.

DNA for the CDR3: TGTGCCAGTTACTCCGGGACCTACTATGGCTACACCTTC. As protein: CASYSGTYYGYTF. The chain carries TRBV19 and TRBJ1-2; a possible D gene is TRBD1 (5 bases). From germline, CDR1 is LNHDA and CDR2 SQIVND (reference sequence). The CDR3 covers 13 residues. The V end was cut by 8 bases, the J end by 3 bases, with 13 bases between. Using reference TRBV19 and TRBJ1-2 for the parts outside the CDR3, the full variable domain is DGGITQSPKYLFRKEGQNVTLSCEQNLNHDAMYWYRQDPGQGLRLIYYSQIVNDFQKGDIAEGYSVSREKKESFPLTVTSAQKNPTAFYLCASYSGTYYGYTFGSGTRLTVV.

This chain joins TRBV7-3 and TRBJ2-1; no reliable D call. V gave up 5 bases and J gave up 6 bases, with 17 bases separating them. This CDR3 contains 15 residues. Germline-derived CDR1 and CDR2 are SGHTA and FQGTGA. CDR3 sequence (DNA): TGTGCCAGCAGCCTCGGTCTAGATTCATCCAATGAGCAGTTCTTC. This codes for CASSLGLDSSNEQFF.

The chain has TRBV5-8 and TRBJ1-1; D uncertain. CDR1 SGHTS and CDR2 YDEGEE come from the germline V gene. CDR3 length: 12 amino acids. V lost 2 bases and J lost 4, with 6 bases in between. The CDR3 is CASSFGGTEAFF. In DNA form, the CDR3 reads TGTGCCAGCAGCTTTGGAGGCACTGAAGCTTTCTTT.

The chain has TRBV9 and TRBJ2-5; no reliable D call. V lost 2 bases to trimming and J lost 0 bases, with 20 bases between them. The germline gives CDR1 SGDLS, CDR2 YYNGEE. This CDR3 has 18 residues. CDR3 sequence: CASSVFVRVAQYQETQYF. Here the CDR3 DNA reads TGTGCCAGCAGCGTTTTCGTCCGAGTGGCCCAATACCAAGAGACCCAGTACTTC.

J is TRBJ1-1 and V is TRBV4-3; no definite D call. The CDR3 consists of 13 residues. The germline V and J ends were trimmed by 0 bases and 11 bases, with 13 bases remaining between them. Germline V gives CDR1 LGHNA, CDR2 YSLEER. CDR3 residues: CASSQERARNAFF. The CDR3 region has the DNA TGCGCCAGCAGCCAAGAGCGGGCGCGGAATGCTTTCTTT.

This clone was seen a handful of times. The J gene is TRBJ1-5, the V gene TRBV7-2, with D uncertain. This CDR3 spans 15 amino acids. Germline-derived CDR1 and CDR2 are SGHTA and FQGNSA. Deletions cut 1 base from V and 2 bases from J, with 9 bases between. Here the CDR3 DNA reads TGTGCCAGCAGCTTAGGACTGGGCGGCAATCAGCCCCAGCATTTT. Translation gives CASSLGLGGNQPQHF.

This chain uses TRBV27 with TRBJ1-5; D unclear. The V and J ends lost 3 bases and 4 bases respectively, with 7 bases between them. Germline V gene sequence: CDR1 MNHEY, CDR2 SMNVEV (reference sequence). This CDR3 is built from 13 residues. The CDR3 DNA follows: TGTGCCAGCAGTTTGGGGTGGAATCAGCCCCAGCATTTT. Translated, it gives CASSLGWNQPQHF.

This chain connects TRBV7-9 to TRBJ2-5, with D tentatively TRBD2 (6 bases). V was shortened by 6 bases and J by 1 base, with 9 bases between the two germline ends. The germline V gene has CDR1 SEHNR and CDR2 FQNEAQ (reference sequence). CDR3 length: 13 amino acids. CDR3: CASRGLIQETQYF. CDR3 in DNA: TGTGCCAGCAGGGGACTGATCCAAGAGACCCAGTACTTC.

This chain links TRBV6-5 with TRBJ2-7, with D maybe TRBD2 (6 bases). Trimming removed 8 bases at V and 3 bases at J, with 14 bases between. The CDR3 contains 13 residues. The V gene's germline CDR1 is MNHEY and CDR2 SVGAGI. CDR3 sequence: CASSPSGRYEQYF. The CDR3 coding sequence is TGTGCCAGCTCACCGAGCGGGCGCTACGAGCAGTACTTC.

The chain is built from TRBV7-3 and TRBJ2-1; 10 nucleotides match TRBD2. V lost 2 bases to trimming and J lost 7 bases; unmatched junction nucleotides: 8. Germline V gene data show CDR1 as SGHTA and CDR2 as FQGTGA. This CDR3 spans 16 amino acids. The CDR3 DNA is TGTGCCAGCAGCTTAGGTGGACTAGCGGCAAATAATGAGCAGTTCTTC. Translation gives CASSLGGLAANNEQFF. The full variable domain, its missing parts supplied by reference TRBV7-3 and TRBJ2-1, is GAGVSQTPSNKVTEKGKYVELRCDPISGHTALYWYRQSLGQGPEFLIYFQGTGAADDSGLPNDRFFAVRPEGSVSTLKIQRTERGDSAVYLCASSLGGLAANNEQFFGPGTRLTVL.

The J gene is TRBJ2-7, the V gene TRBV29-1; D is unresolved. The CDR3 has 12 residues. V was trimmed by 2 bases and J by 1 base, leaving 6 bases between them. Germline lookup yields CDR1 SQVTM and CDR2 ANQGSEA. The CDR3 nucleotides read TGCAGCGTTGAACTTGGTTCCTACGAGCAGTACTTC. Protein sequence: CSVELGSYEQYF.

J is TRBJ1-4 and V is TRBV4-1; D unresolved. Germline V gene sequence: CDR1 MGHRA, CDR2 YSYEKL. The ends were cut back, 5 bases at V and 4 bases at J, with 14 bases in the middle. This CDR3 is 15 amino acids long. CDR3 coding DNA: TGCGCCAGCAGCTCGCAAGGTTGGCTTAATGAAAAACTGTTTTTT. It specifies CASSSQGWLNEKLFF.

The CDR3 is CASSDPANELFF. The CDR3 DNA sequence: TGTGCCAGCAGTGACCCCGCGAACGAGCTGTTTTTT. The V call is TRBV27, the J call TRBJ2-2; D uncertain. The CDR3 is made up of 12 amino acids. V was clipped by 5 bases and J by 11 bases, with 12 bases between them. CDR1 is MNHEY, CDR2 SMNVEV, per germline (reference sequence).

This chain uses TRBV10-3 with TRBJ1-4, with D maybe TRBD1 (5 bases). From germline, CDR1 is ENHRY and CDR2 SYGVKD. The CDR3 extends over 18 amino acids. The V end lost 3 bases, the J end lost 2 bases, and 19 bases lay between the germline ends. The chain's CDR3 is CAISDGWGGKGTNEKLFF. CDR3 bases: TGTGCCATCAGTGATGGCTGGGGCGGAAAGGGGACTAATGAAAAACTGTTTTTT.